The 14 T cell receptor beta chains below were found in one sample sequenced in a study of blood T cell repertoires in COVID-19. Generated by immunoSEQ multiplex PCR, the TCRdb table keeps only in-frame clones and is missing some. Altogether hundreds of thousands of clones are present, about 86% being singletons, with the ten largest covering 5.7%. Specimen: peripheral blood. The source is a man at least 80 years old with acute or convalescent COVID-19.

The genes are TRBV2 and TRBJ2-2; TRBD1 agrees at 12 bases. The CDR3 totals 16 residues. The J segment lost 5 bases and the V segment lost 7 bases, leaving 8 bases of the junction unmatched. The V gene's germline CDR1 is SNHLY and CDR2 FYNNEI. The CDR3 protein is CASILGTGGVTGELFF. CDR3 DNA sequence: TGTGCCAGCATCCTCGGGACAGGGGGCGTAACCGGGGAGCTGTTTTTT.

This chain uses TRBV9 with TRBJ2-1; 10 bases line up with TRBD1. The trim removed 4 bases at V and 9 bases at J, leaving 4 bases unmatched. This CDR3 has 13 amino acids. CDR1 and CDR2 (germline): SGDLS, YYNGEE. The CDR3 is CASSSWTGGEQFF. Written as DNA, the CDR3 is TGTGCCAGCAGCTCTTGGACAGGGGGTGAGCAGTTCTTC.

The chain employs TRBV30 and TRBJ2-3; D not resolved. V shed 1 base and J shed 6 bases, with 11 bases lying between them. The CDR3 covers 13 residues. Germline CDR1 GTSNPN, CDR2 SVGIG (reference sequence). The CDR3 DNA follows: TGTGCCTGGAGTGGCGGCGGTGTCGATACGCAGTATTTT. Translated, it gives CAWSGGGVDTQYF.

The chain employs TRBV4-1 and TRBJ1-2; 8 bases fit TRBD1. CDR1 is MGHRA and CDR2 is YSYEKL in the germline V gene. CDR3 length equals 13 residues. Trimming cost V 3 bases and J 4 bases; bases outside gene matches: 1. DNA of the CDR3: TGCGCCAGCAGCCAGGGGACAGGCTATGGCTACACCTTC. Its protein product is CASSQGTGYGYTF.

V is TRBV19 and J is TRBJ2-7; the D is unclear. Trimming cost V 6 bases and J 0 bases, with 12 bases left between them. CDR1 and CDR2 from the germline V gene are LNHDA and SQIVND (reference sequence). There are 14 residues in the CDR3. The CDR3 DNA reads as TGTGCCAGTAGCTCTTTTAGGAGCTCCTACGAGCAGTACTTC. Translation: CASSSFRSSYEQYF.

The chain combines TRBV18 with TRBJ1-6; D perhaps matches TRBD1 (5 bases). Germline CDR1 and CDR2: KGHSH and LQKENI. There are 15 residues in the CDR3. V was pared by 6 bases and J by 7 bases, with 16 bases between. The CDR3 nucleotides are TGTGCCAGCTCTCAAGACGGGGGATGGAATTCACCCCTCCACTTT. Protein: CASSQDGGWNSPLHF. The whole variable domain, remainder taken from reference TRBV18 and TRBJ1-6, is NAGVMQNPRHLVRRRGQEARLRCSPMKGHSHVYWYRQLPEEGLKFMVYLQKENIIDESGMPKERFSAEFPKEGPSILRIQQVVRGDSAAYFCASSQDGGWNSPLHFGNGTRLTVT.

V is TRBV2 and J is TRBJ2-6, with 9 nucleotides matching TRBD1. CDR3 size: 17 residues. Trimming removed 5 bases from V and 0 bases from J; junction bases left unmatched: 5. The V gene's germline CDR1 is SNHLY and CDR2 FYNNEI. CDR3 sequence reads: CASSQGQGNSGANVLTF. The DNA for the CDR3 is TGTGCCAGCAGTCAGGGACAGGGAAACTCTGGGGCCAACGTCCTGACTTTC.

Of note for this clone: This same CDR3 is encoded by further DNA sequences in the sample. The chain combines TRBV27 with TRBJ2-7, with 10 nucleotides matching TRBD2. J lost 4 bases, V lost 0 bases, and 0 bases had no gene match. The V gene's germline CDR1 is MNHEY and CDR2 SMNVEV (reference sequence). CDR3 length: 14 amino acids. CDR3 in DNA: TGTGCCAGCAGTTTATCTAGCGGGAGGTACGAGCAGTACTTC. Its translation is CASSLSSGRYEQYF.

The chain combines TRBV5-1 with TRBJ2-5, with D maybe TRBD1 (7 bases). The germline V gene encodes CDR1 SGHRS and CDR2 YFSETQ. The CDR3 contains 14 residues. V lost 5 bases and J 5 bases, leaving 16 bases between the germline ends. The CDR3 DNA reads TGCGCCAGCAGGGCCCTGGGGGGACAGGAGACCCAGTACTTC. This sequence encodes CASRALGGQETQYF. The variable domain in full, completed from reference TRBV5-1 and TRBJ2-5, reads KAGVTQTPRYLIKTRGQQVTLSCSPISGHRSVSWYQQTPGQGLQFLFEYFSETQRNKGNFPGRFSGRQFSNSRSEMNVSTLELGDSALYLCASRALGGQETQYFGPGTRLLVL.

Comments on this clone: The same CDR3 is also encoded by other DNA sequences in this sample. The rearrangement uses TRBV9 and TRBJ2-3; D not certain. CDR3 length: 14 amino acids. V was cut by 0 bases and J by 2 bases, with 7 bases left in between. CDR1 and CDR2 from the germline V gene are SGDLS and YYNGEE. CDR3 sequence reads: CASSVGQATDTQYF. CDR3 sequence (DNA): TGTGCCAGCAGCGTAGGGCAGGCCACAGATACGCAGTATTTT. Full variable domain (missing parts from reference TRBV9 and TRBJ2-3): DSGVTQTPKHLITATGQRVTLRCSPRSGDLSVYWYQQSLDQGLQFLIQYYNGEERAKGNILERFSAQQFPDLHSELNLSSLELGDSALYFCASSVGQATDTQYFGPGTRLTVL.

This clone was picked up a small number of times. The chain is built from TRBV7-2 and TRBJ2-7, with D unclear. The length of the CDR3 is 13 residues. Trimming shortened V by 4 bases and J by 3 bases, and 10 bases separated the two germline ends. Germline V gene lookup returns CDR1 SGHTA and CDR2 FQGNSA. CDR3 sequence (DNA): TGTGCCAGCAGCTCACTTTCAGGCTACGAGCAGTACTTC. Residues: CASSSLSGYEQYF.

The gene calls are TRBV2 and TRBJ2-2; TRBD2 is a possible D gene (6 bases). Germline CDR1 and CDR2: SNHLY and FYNNEI. V was clipped by 9 bases and J by 8 bases, with 16 bases between them. This CDR3 has 13 residues. CDR3 amino acids: CASGGTSAGELFF. CDR3 sequence (DNA): TGTGCCAGTGGAGGGACTTCGGCGGGGGAGCTGTTTTTT. Full variable domain (outside the CDR3, taken from reference TRBV2 and TRBJ2-2): EPEVTQTPSHQVTQMGQEVILRCVPISNHLYFYWYRQILGQKVEFLVSFYNNEISEKSEIFDDQFSVERPDGSNFTLKIRSTKLEDSAMYFCASGGTSAGELFFGEGSRLTVL.

The chain carries TRBV27 and TRBJ2-7; 7 nucleotides match TRBD2. Trimming took 3 bases from V and 3 from J; bases not matched to a gene: 8. The germline V gene has CDR1 MNHEY and CDR2 SMNVEV (reference sequence). The CDR3 contains 15 residues. The CDR3 nucleotides read TGTGCCAGCAGTTTGTCCAGCGGGGTGAACTACGAGCAGTACTTC. Amino acid sequence: CASSLSSGVNYEQYF.

The chain joins TRBV11-2 to TRBJ2-2; 15 bases line up with TRBD2. Germline trimming cut 5 bases from V and 6 bases from J; bases unmatched to any gene: 4. The CDR3 runs 16 residues. Looked up from germline, CDR1 is SGHAT and CDR2 is FQNNGV. The CDR3 loop is CASSTGLAGGSGELFF. CDR3 DNA sequence: TGTGCCAGCAGCACGGGACTAGCGGGAGGCTCCGGGGAGCTGTTTTTT.